The 27 T cell receptor beta chains below come from one sample, sequenced in a study of T cells after yellow fever vaccination. TCRdb called the 5' RACE reads again in MiXCR, with one record for every CDR3 protein. The sample shows about 74,000 distinct CDR3 sequences, roughly 6.9% of them seen only once. The sample was CD8+ T cells sorted from PBMCs, taken about 5 days after the first yellow fever vaccination. The receptors shown here come from a man younger than 30 who received the YFV17D yellow fever vaccine.

The chain has TRBV6-2 or TRBV6-3 and TRBJ2-7, with 7 bases matching TRBD2. This CDR3 spans 14 amino acids. V dropped 6 bases and J dropped 0; count of bases not matched to a gene: 5. Germline lookup yields CDR1 MNHEY and CDR2 SVGEGT. The CDR3 nucleotides are TGTGCCAGCAGAGGGGCTAGCGGCTCCTACGAGCAGTACTTC. It specifies CASRGASGSYEQYF.

This rearrangement joins TRBV5-1 to TRBJ1-2; the D gene is possibly TRBD1 (5 bases). Germline loops: CDR1 SGHRS, CDR2 YFSETQ. V lost 4 bases to trimming and J lost 2 bases, with 9 bases between them. The CDR3 contains 13 residues. The CDR3 DNA follows: TGCGCCAGCAGCCCCCGGGGGAACTATGGCTACACCTTC. Residues: CASSPRGNYGYTF.

This chain connects TRBV10-3 to TRBJ2-7; D might be TRBD2 (5 bases). The V gene's germline CDR1 is ENHRY and CDR2 SYGVKD. There are 15 residues in the CDR3. V was pared by 0 bases and J by 6 bases, with 15 bases between. CDR3 sequence: CAISESWGASAEQYF. The CDR3 DNA is TGTGCCATCAGTGAGTCTTGGGGAGCCTCCGCCGAGCAGTACTTC.

This chain connects TRBV28 to TRBJ1-1; 12 bases align to TRBD1. V was pared by 5 bases and J by 5 bases, with 6 bases of the junction left unmatched. Germline CDR1 MDHEN, CDR2 SYDVKM. The CDR3 spans 15 residues. The CDR3 bases are TGTGCCAGCAGTCAGCGGGACAGGGGGCGGACTGAAGCTTTCTTT. It is translated as CASSQRDRGRTEAFF.

In its sample, this clonotype was seen a few times. The chain is built from TRBV7-8 and TRBJ2-5; a weak D match, TRBD1 (6 bases). Germline V gives CDR1 SGHVS, CDR2 FQNEAQ. The CDR3 has 15 residues. V was pared by 7 bases and J by 2 bases, with 17 bases between. CDR3 nucleotide sequence: TGTGCCAGCACCATACGGCAGGGGTTGCAAGAGACCCAGTACTTC. It yields the protein CASTIRQGLQETQYF.

The V and J genes are TRBV7-9 and TRBJ2-7; D is undetermined. This CDR3 is 12 amino acids long. Per germline, CDR1 SEHNR and CDR2 FQNEAQ (reference sequence). With 4 bases removed from V and 6 bases from J, the gap between germline ends came to 10 bases. The CDR3 DNA is TGTGCCAGCAGCTCGACTCCCTCCGAGCAGTACTTC. This sequence encodes CASSSTPSEQYF.

This clonotype came up many times. The V call is TRBV10-3, the J call TRBJ1-2; D not resolved. The CDR3 is 14 residues long. The V gene's germline CDR1 is ENHRY and CDR2 SYGVKD. The V and J ends lost 0 bases and 8 bases respectively, with 13 bases between them. In DNA form, the CDR3 reads TGTGCCATCAGTGAGTCCCCGGAAATACTCGGCTACACCTTC. Protein sequence: CAISESPEILGYTF.

Turning to this clonotype: The germline gene is not matched at one end of the junction; a read error may be the cause. The chain carries TRBV19 and TRBJ2-1, with D hard to call. Germline lookup yields CDR1 LNHDA and CDR2 SQIVND (reference sequence). The CDR3 loop spans 14 amino acids. The CDR3 DNA reads TGTGCCAGTAGTATAGTAAACTCCAACAATGAGCAGTTCTTC. Encoded protein: CASSIVNSNNEQFF.

This clonotype was picked up a small number of times. The rearrangement uses TRBV7-3 and TRBJ2-3; 7 bases line up with TRBD1. Looked up from germline, CDR1 is SGHTA and CDR2 is FQGTGA. Trimming at V came to 5 bases and at J to 4 bases, leaving 3 bases not matched to a gene. The CDR3 is 13 residues long. The CDR3 nucleotides read TGTGCCAGCAGCCCGCAGGGGGCAGATACGCAGTATTTT. It specifies CASSPQGADTQYF. Full variable domain (missing parts from reference TRBV7-3 and TRBJ2-3): GAGVSQTPSNKVTEKGKYVELRCDPISGHTALYWYRQSLGQGPEFLIYFQGTGAADDSGLPNDRFFAVRPEGSVSTLKIQRTERGDSAVYLCASSPQGADTQYFGPGTRLTVL.

This clonotype has ten or more counts. J is TRBJ1-2 and V is TRBV20-1; D gene unclear. V was pared by 0 bases and J by 7 bases, with 3 bases between. From germline, CDR1 is DFQATT and CDR2 SNEGSKA (reference sequence). The CDR3 contains 10 residues. CDR3 residues: CSARDLGYTF. Written as DNA, the CDR3 is TGCAGTGCTAGAGATCTTGGCTACACCTTC.

This chain links TRBV5-5 with TRBJ2-3; D remains ambiguous. The CDR3 consists of 14 residues. V was pared by 2 bases and J by 1 base, with 8 bases between. The germline gives CDR1 SGHKS, CDR2 YYEKEE (reference sequence). CDR3 DNA: TGTGCCAGCAGCTTTCCTCGGGGCACAGATACGCAGTATTTT. The encoded protein is CASSFPRGTDTQYF.

The chain employs TRBV4-1 and TRBJ2-3; 9 nucleotides line up with TRBD2. The CDR3 consists of 16 residues. V dropped 1 base and J dropped 0; count of bases not matched to a gene: 2. CDR1 and CDR2 (germline): MGHRA, YSYEKL. Here the CDR3 DNA reads TGCGCCAGCAGCCAAGGACTAGCGGATAGCACAGATACGCAGTATTTT. Its translation is CASSQGLADSTDTQYF.

The rearrangement links TRBV7-8 to TRBJ2-3, with 11 bases lining up with TRBD2. J was trimmed by 0 bases and V by 5 bases; bases with no gene match: 13. The CDR3 contains 19 residues. Germline loops: CDR1 SGHVS, CDR2 FQNEAQ. In nucleotides, the CDR3 is TGTGCCAGCAGCCCCGAGTCCGGGACTAGCGGATTTAGCACAGATACGCAGTATTTT. Its translation: CASSPESGTSGFSTDTQYF.

This clonotype was counted a few times. This chain connects TRBV5-1 to TRBJ2-1; D perhaps matches TRBD2 (7 bases). The CDR3 is 15 residues long. Germline V gene sequence: CDR1 SGHRS, CDR2 YFSETQ. V was pared by 3 bases and J by 7 bases, with 17 bases between. As DNA, the CDR3 is TGCGCCAGCAGCTATTTAAGTGGGGGGGCAAATGAGCAGTTCTTC. This sequence encodes CASSYLSGGANEQFF.

On this clonotype itself: A much larger clone lies a single base off, so this may be a read error. The chain joins TRBV27 to TRBJ2-2; D is perhaps TRBD2 (5 bases). The V gene lost 0 bases and the J gene lost 6 bases, with 11 bases spanning the gap. This CDR3 has 15 amino acids. Germline values: CDR1 MNHEY, CDR2 SMNVEV (reference sequence). This CDR3 is CASSLSTTGAGELFF. CDR3 bases: TGTGCCAGCAGTTTATCCACTACCGGGGCCGGGGAGCTGTTTTTT.

The sample holds many counts of this clonotype. The rearrangement links TRBV4-1 to TRBJ2-7, with D uncertain. Germline V gene sequence: CDR1 MGHRA, CDR2 YSYEKL. V gave up 3 bases and J gave up 3 bases, with 9 bases separating them. The length of the CDR3 is 13 residues. The CDR3 sequence: CASSQMVGYEQYF. DNA for the CDR3: TGCGCCAGCAGCCAGATGGTGGGCTACGAGCAGTACTTC.

This clonotype was counted between two and nine times. The chain links TRBV12-3 or TRBV12-4 to TRBJ1-3; TRBD1 might be the D (5 bases). The CDR3 extends over 15 amino acids. The germline V and J ends were trimmed by 6 bases and 2 bases, with 14 bases remaining between them. CDR3 loop: CASSRPGEAGNTIYF. The CDR3 nucleotides are TGTGCCAGCAGCCGGCCGGGGGAAGCTGGAAACACCATATATTTT.

The rearrangement links TRBV27 to TRBJ2-7; 9 bases fit TRBD1. Germline-derived CDR1 and CDR2 are MNHEY and SMNVEV (reference sequence). This CDR3 contains 15 residues. The V segment lost 7 bases and the J segment 5 bases; nucleotides outside the gene matches: 12. The CDR3 sequence is CASTPRDRAFHEQYF. As DNA, the CDR3 is TGTGCCAGCACTCCCCGGGACAGGGCATTCCACGAGCAGTACTTC.

This clonotype turned up a few times. The chain is built from TRBV4-3 and TRBJ2-1, with D maybe TRBD2 (7 bases). Per germline, CDR1 LGHNA and CDR2 YSLEER. V shed 3 bases and J shed 8 bases, with 14 bases lying between them. The CDR3 runs 14 residues. The CDR3: CASSQARGGHEQFF. CDR3 DNA sequence: TGCGCCAGCAGCCAGGCTAGGGGGGGACATGAGCAGTTCTTC.

The rearrangement uses TRBV5-8 and TRBJ2-3; D remains unclear. In germline, CDR1 is SGHTS, CDR2 YDEGEE. The ends were cut back, 3 bases at V and 1 base at J, with 18 bases in the middle. CDR3 length: 17 amino acids. CDR3 nucleotide sequence: TGTGCCAGCAGCTCGCCCTCATCGGGTAGTGGCACAGATACGCAGTATTTT. It is translated as CASSSPSSGSGTDTQYF. The whole variable domain, remainder taken from reference TRBV5-8 and TRBJ2-3, is EAGVTQSPTHLIKTRGQQATLRCSPISGHTSVYWYQQALGLGLQFLLWYDEGEERNRGNFPPRFSGRQFPNYSSELNVNALELEDSALYLCASSSPSSGSGTDTQYFGPGTRLTVL.

This clonotype has ten or more counts. CDR3 DNA sequence: TGCAGCGTTGAGGGGGGGGAGGTCGGCGAGACCCAGTACTTC. Protein product: CSVEGGEVGETQYF. V is TRBV29-1 and J is TRBJ2-5; 7 nucleotides agree with TRBD2. The junction had 9 bases not matched to a gene; V was cut back by 3 bases and J by 5 bases. The CDR3 totals 14 residues. The germline CDR1 and CDR2 sequences are SQVTM and ANQGSEA. The variable domain in full, completed from reference TRBV29-1 and TRBJ2-5, reads SAVISQKPSRDICQRGTSLTIQCQVDSQVTMMFWYRQQPGQSLTLIATANQGSEATYESGFVIDKFPISRPNLTFSTLTVSNMSPEDSSIYLCSVEGGEVGETQYFGPGTRLLVL.

V usage is TRBV15 and J usage is TRBJ1-2, with 11 bases identical to TRBD1. The germline V gene has CDR1 LNHNV and CDR2 YYDKDF (reference sequence). Trimming took 3 bases from V and 2 from J; bases not matched to a gene: 5. CDR3 length: 16 amino acids. This CDR3 is CATSRDRGPMNYGYTF. For the CDR3, the DNA is TGTGCCACCAGCAGGGACAGGGGGCCGATGAACTATGGCTACACCTTC.

J is TRBJ2-7 and V is TRBV7-2; the D gene could be TRBD1 or TRBD2 (5 bases each). This CDR3 contains 13 residues. Germline V CDR1 and CDR2: SGHTA, FQGNSA. V was cut by 5 bases and J by 4 bases, with 12 bases left in between. The CDR3 reads CASSPGPMYEQYV. Here the CDR3 DNA reads TGTGCCAGCAGCCCGGGGCCGATGTACGAGCAGTACGTC.

This clonotype was detected ten times or more. This sequence joins TRBV6-6 and TRBJ1-1; possibly TRBD1 for D (5 bases). V gave up 8 bases and J gave up 0 bases, with 10 bases separating them. The CDR3 has 13 residues. Germline loops: CDR1 MNHNY, CDR2 SVGAGI (reference sequence). The CDR3 coding sequence is TGTGCCAGCGATCAGGGCGTGAACACTGAAGCTTTCTTT. This gives the protein CASDQGVNTEAFF.

The V gene is TRBV4-3, the J gene TRBJ2-2, with unresolved D. This CDR3 spans 15 amino acids. Between the trimmed V and J ends, which lost 0 bases and 7 bases, there was a span of 12 bases. The germline gives CDR1 LGHNA, CDR2 YSLEER. CDR3 in DNA: TGCGCCAGCAGCCAAGATGAGCAGCAGGACGGGGAGCTGTTTTTT. Residues: CASSQDEQQDGELFF.

In this sample, this clonotype turned up many times. The chain links TRBV12-3 or TRBV12-4 to TRBJ1-1; 9 bases map to TRBD1. Unmatched junction bases numbered 8, after V lost 7 bases and J lost 2 bases. This CDR3 spans 15 amino acids. The CDR3 DNA sequence: TGTGCCAGCAATCGGCCGGGACAGGGAAACACTGAAGCTTTCTTT. This sequence encodes CASNRPGQGNTEAFF.

This clonotype came up a few times. The rearrangement joins TRBV3-1 to TRBJ2-5, with 9 bases fitting TRBD2. J lost 5 bases, V lost 6 bases, and 13 bases had no gene match. Germline V gene data show CDR1 as LGHDT and CDR2 as YNNKEL (reference sequence). The CDR3 is 16 residues long. The CDR3 sequence is CASSAGRGGPRETQYF. As DNA, the CDR3 is TGTGCCAGCAGTGCTGGGCGGGGGGGGCCACGGGAGACCCAGTACTTC.